This T cell receptor (beta chain) was sequenced in a study of shared T cell receptors in the human thymus. TCRdb's table, derived via immunoSEQ multiplex PCR, lists solely in-frame clones and lacks some. The sample lists 700,000 or so clones, over 75% occurring once. The germline V gene has CDR1 MNHEY and CDR2 SMNVEV (reference sequence). CDR3 length: 16 residues. Trimming took 6 bases from V and 4 from J, leaving 21 bases between them. The same data also contributed to another study, on human thymus T cells. That study reports: Resections from corrective heart surgery provided thymus tissue. Thymic repertoires overlap heavily among unrelated individuals, related research has reported.

Input material: thymocytes. The chain couples TRBV27 to TRBJ1-2; the D gene is possibly TRBD1 (6 bases). This receptor was taken from a girl under three years old with a congenital heart defect. The CDR3 reads CASRRRGSGVGYGYTF. Here the CDR3 DNA reads TGTGCCAGCAGGCGTAGGGGGTCAGGGGTGGGCTATGGCTACACCTTC.